This TCR beta chain was captured by sequencing in a study of T-cell memory formation after mild COVID-19. Study conclusions and caveats: The appearance of some responding clones in pre-infection memory suggested that cross-reactive memory joined.

The CDR3 runs to 17 residues. Trimming removed 3 bases from V and 3 bases from J; junction bases left unmatched: 14. In germline, CDR1 is SGHRS, CDR2 YFSETQ. This clonotype occurred once. No antigen is known for it. One entry per CDR3 protein, called by TCRdb with MiXCR from the 5' RACE reads. The sample has a few hundred thousand distinct CDR3 sequences, roughly 21% seen once. The TCR sequence derives from an adult woman who had mild COVID-19 (a few samples of this study predate the infection). Cell type and time point are not known. The V gene is TRBV5-1, the J gene TRBJ2-7; 8 positions match TRBD1. The specimen sequenced was PBMCs or a T cell subset sorted from them (not recorded which). CDR3 nucleotide sequence: TGCGCCAGCAGCTCGCAACAGATCTCCGGGACAGGCTACGAGCAGTACTTC. Its protein product is CASSSQQISGTGYEQYF. Looking up the rest from reference TRBV5-1 and TRBJ2-7 gives the full variable domain: KAGVTQTPRYLIKTRGQQVTLSCSPISGHRSVSWYQQTPGQGLQFLFEYFSETQRNKGNFPGRFSGRQFSNSRSEMNVSTLELGDSALYLCASSSQQISGTGYEQYFGPGTRLTVT.